Below, one TCR beta chain is given with its context. V shed 6 bases, J shed 7 bases, and the junction held 6 bases outside the gene matches. CDR1 SNHLY and CDR2 FYNNEI come from the germline V gene. The CDR3 contains 13 residues. These data come from a study of cytomegalovirus exposure and HLA in healthy donors. The PCR used 60 Vbeta and 13 Jbeta primers. Some clones are missing from TCRdb's copy, which holds only in-frame ones; the method was immunoSEQ multiplex PCR. Of 75,000 to 100,000 clones listed, around 64% are singletons. The material sequenced was PBMCs. The rearrangement links TRBV2 to TRBJ1-1; the match to TRBD1 covers 9 bases. The sequence derives from a man aged 55-75 years in good health and CMV-seronegative. This CDR3 reads CASSGTGGGEAFF. The CDR3 DNA sequence: TGTGCCAGCAGCGGAACAGGGGGCGGTGAAGCTTTCTTT.